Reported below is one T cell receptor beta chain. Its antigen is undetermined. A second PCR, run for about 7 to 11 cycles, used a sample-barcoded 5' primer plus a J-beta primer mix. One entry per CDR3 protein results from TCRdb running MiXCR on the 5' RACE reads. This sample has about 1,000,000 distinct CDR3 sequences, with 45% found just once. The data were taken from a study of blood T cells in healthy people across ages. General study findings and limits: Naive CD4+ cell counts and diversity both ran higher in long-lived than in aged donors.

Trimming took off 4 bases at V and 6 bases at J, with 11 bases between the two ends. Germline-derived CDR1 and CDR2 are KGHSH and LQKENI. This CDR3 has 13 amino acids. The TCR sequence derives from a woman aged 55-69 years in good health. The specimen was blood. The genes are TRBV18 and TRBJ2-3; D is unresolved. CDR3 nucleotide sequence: TGTGCCAGCTCACGTGAATCCCGTGATACGCAGTATTTT. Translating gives CASSRESRDTQYF.